This T cell receptor beta chain was recovered during a study of blood T cell repertoires in COVID-19. Germline loops: CDR1 SGHKS, CDR2 YYEKEE (reference sequence). The CDR3 length is 15 residues. After removal of 4 bases from V and 4 bases from J, the junction contained 6 bases not matched to a gene. The assay was immunoSEQ multiplex PCR, and TCRdb's table has in-frame clones only and misses some. Here the sample spans about 110,000 clones, almost 85% being singletons. Sequencing input: peripheral blood. The rearrangement joins TRBV5-5 to TRBJ2-7; TRBD2 matches at 12 bases. The clonotype comes from a human donor in a cohort sampled during active COVID-19. The CDR3 here is CASSQTSGSQYEQYV. The CDR3 coding sequence is TGTGCCAGCAGCCAGACTAGCGGGAGTCAATACGAGCAGTACGTC.